A single sample gave rise to the 8 T cell receptor beta chains below, sequenced in a study of shared clonotypes between healthy human individuals. Produced via immunoSEQ multiplex PCR; TCRdb's table is partial and in-frame only. Of roughly 1,500,000 clones in the sample, around 98% were seen once. Specimen: naive CD4+ T cells sorted from blood. Subset defined: CD45RA+ positively selected. These receptors were collected from a man aged 30-40 years in good health.

The chain combines TRBV28 with TRBJ1-2; 7 bases line up with TRBD1. CDR1 and CDR2 (germline): MDHEN, SYDVKM. The CDR3 covers 13 residues. With V trimmed by 3 bases and J by 4 bases, 2 bases remained unmatched. CDR3 in DNA: TGTGCCAGCAGTTTCGACAGGGCCTATGGCTACACCTTC. It encodes CASSFDRAYGYTF.

For this clone: This CDR3 is also generated by other DNA sequences in the sample. V gene TRBV4-1 combines with J gene TRBJ2-3; D ambiguous. Trimming pared 2 bases from V and 3 bases from J, leaving 0 bases between. Germline CDR1 is MGHRA and CDR2 is YSYEKL. The CDR3 length is 11 residues. CDR3 loop: CASSQTDTQYF. The DNA of the CDR3 is TGCGCCAGCAGCCAAACAGATACGCAGTATTTT.

CDR3 region: CSYAGGTQYF. CDR3 bases: TGCAGCTACGCGGGGGGTACGCAGTATTTT. J is TRBJ2-3 and V is TRBV29-1; 8 bases line up with TRBD2. The V gene end was trimmed by 8 bases and the J gene end by 8 bases; junction bases not matched to a gene: 3. This CDR3 is 10 amino acids long. CDR1 is SQVTM, CDR2 ANQGSEA, per germline.

V gene TRBV29-1 combines with J gene TRBJ1-5, with 8 bases that match TRBD1. Germline-derived CDR1 and CDR2 are SQVTM and ANQGSEA. V was clipped by 6 bases and J by 1 base; unmatched bases: 8. The CDR3 loop spans 15 amino acids. The CDR3: CSVRGTGGSNQPQHF. The CDR3 DNA reads TGCAGCGTCCGGGGGACAGGAGGAAGCAATCAGCCCCAGCATTTT.

This clone occurred a few times. The chain has TRBV7-3 and TRBJ2-2, with D perhaps matching TRBD2 (6 bases). CDR1 and CDR2 from the germline V gene are SGHTA and FQGTGA. The CDR3 spans 16 residues. Trimming removed 5 bases at V and 2 bases at J, with 15 bases between. Written as DNA, the CDR3 is TGTGCCAGCAGCCCAGCGGGCGGACTAAACACCGGGGAGCTGTTTTTT. It is translated as CASSPAGGLNTGELFF.

The chain links TRBV9 to TRBJ2-7; tentatively, D is TRBD2 (6 bases). V was clipped by 0 bases and J by 5 bases, with 18 bases between them. CDR1 is SGDLS and CDR2 is YYNGEE in the germline V gene. The CDR3 sequence is 16 residues long. The CDR3 is CASSVGNSGALDEQYF. DNA for the CDR3: TGTGCCAGCAGCGTAGGGAATAGCGGAGCTCTCGACGAGCAGTACTTC.

The chain has TRBV5-6 and TRBJ2-1, with 13 bases aligning to TRBD2. Trimming took 3 bases from V and 9 from J; bases not matched to a gene: 12. The CDR3 has 17 amino acids. Germline lookup yields CDR1 SGHDT and CDR2 YYEEEE. The CDR3 region is CASSWRLGTSGIFEQFF. The CDR3 DNA reads as TGTGCCAGCAGCTGGCGGCTGGGGACTAGCGGGATTTTTGAGCAGTTCTTC.

V gene TRBV11-2 combines with J gene TRBJ2-4; possible D gene TRBD2, 5 bases. CDR3 size: 14 residues. Trimming took off 3 bases at V and 2 bases at J, with 8 bases between the two ends. Germline CDR1 SGHAT, CDR2 FQNNGV. Here the CDR3 reads CASSFAGTKNIQYF. Here the CDR3 DNA reads TGTGCCAGCAGCTTTGCCGGGACCAAAAACATTCAGTACTTC.